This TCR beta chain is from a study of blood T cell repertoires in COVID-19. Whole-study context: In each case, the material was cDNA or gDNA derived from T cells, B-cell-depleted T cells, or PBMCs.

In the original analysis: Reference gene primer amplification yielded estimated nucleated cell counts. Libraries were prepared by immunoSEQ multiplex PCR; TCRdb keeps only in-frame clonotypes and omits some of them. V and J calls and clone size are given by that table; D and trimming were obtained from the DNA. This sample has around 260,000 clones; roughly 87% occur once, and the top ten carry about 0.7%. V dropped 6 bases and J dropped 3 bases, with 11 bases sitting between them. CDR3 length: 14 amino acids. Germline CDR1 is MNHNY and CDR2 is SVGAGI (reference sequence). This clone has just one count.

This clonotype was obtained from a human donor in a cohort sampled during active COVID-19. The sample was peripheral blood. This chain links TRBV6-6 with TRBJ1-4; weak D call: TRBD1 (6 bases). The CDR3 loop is CASRRTVSNEKLFF. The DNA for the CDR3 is TGTGCCAGCAGACGGACAGTTTCTAATGAAAAACTGTTTTTT.